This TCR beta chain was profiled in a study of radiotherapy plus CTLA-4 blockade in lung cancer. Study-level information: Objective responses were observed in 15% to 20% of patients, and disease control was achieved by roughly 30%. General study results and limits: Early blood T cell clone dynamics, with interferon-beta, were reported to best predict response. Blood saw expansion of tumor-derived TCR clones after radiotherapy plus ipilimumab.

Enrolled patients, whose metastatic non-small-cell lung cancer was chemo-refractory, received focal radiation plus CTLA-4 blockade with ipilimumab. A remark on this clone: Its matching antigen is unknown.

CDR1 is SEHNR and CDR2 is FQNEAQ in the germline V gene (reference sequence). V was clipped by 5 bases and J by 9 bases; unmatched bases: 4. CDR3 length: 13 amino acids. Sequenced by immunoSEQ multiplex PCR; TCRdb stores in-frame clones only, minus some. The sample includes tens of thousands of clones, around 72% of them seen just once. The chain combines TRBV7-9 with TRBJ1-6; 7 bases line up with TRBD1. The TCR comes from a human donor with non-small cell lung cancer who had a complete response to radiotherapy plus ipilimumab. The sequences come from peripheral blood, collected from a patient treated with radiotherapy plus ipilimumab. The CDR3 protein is CASSHDRASPLHF. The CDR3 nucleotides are TGTGCCAGCAGCCATGACAGGGCTTCACCCCTCCACTTT.